The 13 T cell receptor beta chains listed next were all sequenced from one sample in a study of control samples from healthy donors and cancer patients. Sequenced by immunoSEQ multiplex PCR; TCRdb stores in-frame clones only, minus some. This sample yields some 56,000 clones, of which roughly 94% are seen a single time; about 2.4% belongs to the top ten. Sequencing was carried out using blood. All receptors come from a man between 25 and 39 years old in good health.

The gene calls are TRBV5-1 and TRBJ1-2; D is perhaps TRBD1 (5 bases). There are 16 residues in the CDR3. Trimming shortened V by 4 bases and J by 5 bases, and 21 bases separated the two germline ends. Germline V lookup: CDR1 SGHRS, CDR2 YFSETQ. CDR3 sequence reads: CASSPGLKPEGYGYTF. CDR3 sequence (DNA): TGCGCCAGCAGCCCGGGACTTAAACCTGAGGGTTATGGCTACACCTTC.

This clone was observed once. The DNA for the CDR3 is TGTGCCAGCAGGGTGATTGGACAGGGAACCGTTACCGGGGAGCTGTTTTTT. This codes for CASRVIGQGTVTGELFF. The J gene is TRBJ2-2, the V gene TRBV7-8; 8 nucleotides match TRBD1. The CDR3 contains 17 residues. J was trimmed by 5 bases and V by 6 bases; bases with no gene match: 14. CDR1 and CDR2 (germline): SGHVS, FQNEAQ. Full variable domain (remainder filled in from reference TRBV7-8 and TRBJ2-2): GAGVSQSPRYKVAKRGQDVALRCDPISGHVSLFWYQQALGQGPEFLTYFQNEAQLDKSGLPSDRFFAERPEGSVSTLKIQRTQQEDSAVYLCASRVIGQGTVTGELFFGEGSRLTVL.

V usage is TRBV6-5 and J usage is TRBJ2-7, with a possible D match to TRBD1 (5 bases). Between the trimmed V and J ends, which lost 4 bases and 3 bases, there was a span of 10 bases. Per the germline V gene, CDR1 is MNHEY and CDR2 is SVGAGI. The CDR3 is 13 residues long. The CDR3 protein is CASSWGQGYEQYF. DNA of the CDR3: TGTGCCAGCAGTTGGGGTCAGGGCTACGAGCAGTACTTC.

V and J are TRBV9 and TRBJ2-1; D is unclear. The CDR3 totals 10 residues. Trimming shortened V by 4 bases and J by 6 bases, and 2 bases separated the two germline ends. Germline CDR1 reads SGDLS; CDR2 reads YYNGEE. This CDR3 reads CASSPNEQFF. The CDR3 coding sequence is TGTGCCAGCAGCCCCAATGAGCAGTTCTTC.

This clone was seen only once. This chain uses TRBV28 with TRBJ2-7; possible D gene TRBD1, 6 bases. CDR1 and CDR2 from the germline V gene are MDHEN and SYDVKM. Trimming took 10 bases from V and 2 from J, leaving 12 bases between them. CDR3 length: 12 residues. CDR3 sequence: CATRQEPYEQYF. The DNA of the CDR3 is TGTGCCACAAGACAGGAGCCCTACGAGCAGTACTTC. The full variable domain, its missing parts supplied by reference TRBV28 and TRBJ2-7, is DVKVTQSSRYLVKRTGEKVFLECVQDMDHENMFWYRQDPGLGLRLIYFSYDVKMKEKGDIPEGYSVSREKKERFSLILESASTNQTSMYLCATRQEPYEQYFGPGTRLTVT.

The chain uses TRBV15 and TRBJ2-1; 11 bases agree with TRBD1. Looked up from germline, CDR1 is LNHNV and CDR2 is YYDKDF (reference sequence). V lost 4 bases, J lost 4 bases, and 6 bases stayed unmatched. This CDR3 region has 16 residues. CDR3 sequence: CATSNGGTGGYNEQFF. Here the CDR3 DNA reads TGTGCCACCAGCAATGGGGGGACAGGGGGTTACAATGAGCAGTTCTTC. Filled out from reference TRBV15 and TRBJ2-1, the complete variable domain reads DAMVIQNPRYQVTQFGKPVTLSCSQTLNHNVMYWYQQKSSQAPKLLFHYYDKDFNNEADTPDNFQSRRPNTSFCFLDIRSPGLGDTAMYLCATSNGGTGGYNEQFFGPGTRLTVL.

The J gene is TRBJ2-3, the V gene TRBV2; TRBD2 matches 7 bases. Germline-derived CDR1 and CDR2 are SNHLY and FYNNEI. V gave up 6 bases and J gave up 1 base; unmatched junction bases: 4. CDR3 length: 14 amino acids. This chain's CDR3 is CASRREYGTDTQYF. The CDR3 DNA is TGTGCCAGCAGGCGGGAGTACGGCACAGATACGCAGTATTTT.

This sequence joins TRBV6-6 and TRBJ1-1; TRBD1 matches 10 bases. CDR1 is MNHNY, CDR2 SVGAGI, per germline (reference sequence). The CDR3 runs 17 residues. Losses at the gene ends were 5 bases for V and 2 bases for J; bases not matched to a gene: 11. CDR3: CASSPIRDRGPNTEAFF. In DNA form, the CDR3 reads TGTGCCAGCAGTCCTATCCGGGACAGGGGACCAAACACTGAAGCTTTCTTT.

The chain carries TRBV5-6 and TRBJ1-2; 7 nucleotides match TRBD1. The CDR3 runs 14 residues. Per the germline V gene, CDR1 is SGHDT and CDR2 is YYEEEE. V dropped 4 bases and J dropped 4; count of bases not matched to a gene: 7. The CDR3 loop reads CASSPRQGVYGYTF. For the CDR3, the DNA is TGTGCCAGCAGCCCACGACAGGGTGTCTATGGCTACACCTTC. The full variable domain, with the rest looked up from reference TRBV5-6 and TRBJ1-2, is DAGVTQSPTHLIKTRGQQVTLRCSPKSGHDTVSWYQQALGQGPQFIFQYYEEEERQRGNFPDRFSGHQFPNYSSELNVNALLLGDSALYLCASSPRQGVYGYTFGSGTRLTVV.

V is TRBV2 and J is TRBJ1-1; D uncertain. CDR1 and CDR2 from the germline V gene are SNHLY and FYNNEI. The V gene lost 9 bases and the J gene lost 4 bases, with 15 bases spanning the gap. This CDR3 is 13 amino acids long. The CDR3 reads CASEPQRSTEAFF. CDR3 nucleotide sequence: TGTGCCAGTGAACCTCAGAGGAGCACTGAAGCTTTCTTT.

V is TRBV9 and J is TRBJ2-5; 9 positions agree with TRBD1. This CDR3 contains 14 residues. Trimming cost V 0 bases and J 5 bases; bases outside gene matches: 2. Germline V gives CDR1 SGDLS, CDR2 YYNGEE. CDR3 amino acids: CASSVEGQGETQYF. The CDR3 region has the DNA TGTGCCAGCAGCGTAGAGGGACAGGGTGAGACCCAGTACTTC.

The J gene is TRBJ2-5, the V gene TRBV19; D is unresolved. CDR1 is LNHDA and CDR2 is SQIVND in the germline V gene (reference sequence). The CDR3 totals 14 residues. V was shortened by 6 bases and J by 5 bases, with 16 bases between the two germline ends. CDR3 nucleotides: TGTGCCAGTAGGCCGGTGGGGTTCAGGGAGACCCAGTACTTC. Translation gives CASRPVGFRETQYF.

The rearrangement joins TRBV25-1 to TRBJ2-1; the D is unclear. Germline CDR1 MGHDK, CDR2 SYGVNS. CDR3 length equals 14 residues. Trimming left V 2 bases short and J 5 bases short, with 10 bases between. CDR3 protein: CASSEPLRNNEQFF. The CDR3 DNA reads as TGTGCCAGCAGTGAACCATTGAGGAACAATGAGCAGTTCTTC.